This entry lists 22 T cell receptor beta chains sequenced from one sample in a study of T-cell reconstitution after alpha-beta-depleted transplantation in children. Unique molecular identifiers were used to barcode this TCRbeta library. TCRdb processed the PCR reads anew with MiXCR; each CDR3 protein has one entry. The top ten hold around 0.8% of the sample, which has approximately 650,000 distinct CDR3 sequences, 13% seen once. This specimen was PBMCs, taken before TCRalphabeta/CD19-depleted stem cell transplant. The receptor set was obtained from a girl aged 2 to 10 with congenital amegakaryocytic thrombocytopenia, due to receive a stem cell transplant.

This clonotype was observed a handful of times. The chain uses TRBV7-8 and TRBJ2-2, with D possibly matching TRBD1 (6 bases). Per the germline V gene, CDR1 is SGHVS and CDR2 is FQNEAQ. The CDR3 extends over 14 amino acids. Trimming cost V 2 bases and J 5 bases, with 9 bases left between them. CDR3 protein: CASSLRQETGELFF. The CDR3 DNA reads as TGTGCCAGCAGCTTAAGACAGGAAACCGGGGAGCTGTTTTTT.

CDR3 residues: CASSQLGQGNEQFF. For the CDR3, the DNA is TGTGCCAGCAGCCAGCTGGGACAGGGGAATGAGCAGTTCTTC. This chain joins TRBV3-1 and TRBJ2-1, with 10 bases identical to TRBD1. The germline V gene encodes CDR1 LGHDT and CDR2 YNNKEL (reference sequence). The CDR3 loop spans 14 amino acids. With V trimmed by 3 bases and J by 7 bases, 3 bases remained unmatched.

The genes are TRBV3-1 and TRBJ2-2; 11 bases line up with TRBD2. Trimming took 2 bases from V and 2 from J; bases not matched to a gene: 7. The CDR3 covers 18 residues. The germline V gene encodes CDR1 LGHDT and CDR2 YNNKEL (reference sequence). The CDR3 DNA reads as TGTGCCAGCAGCCAACGAAGCCTAGCGGGAGGCAACACCGGGGAGCTGTTTTTT. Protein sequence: CASSQRSLAGGNTGELFF.

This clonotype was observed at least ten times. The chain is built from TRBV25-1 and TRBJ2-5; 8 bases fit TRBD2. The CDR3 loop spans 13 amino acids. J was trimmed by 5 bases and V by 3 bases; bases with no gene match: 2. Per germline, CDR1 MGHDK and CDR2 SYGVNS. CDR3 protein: CASSEGLVETQYF. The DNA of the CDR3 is TGTGCCAGCAGTGAGGGACTAGTGGAGACCCAGTACTTC.

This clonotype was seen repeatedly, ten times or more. The CDR3 protein is CASSYPQETQYF. Here the CDR3 DNA reads TGCGCCAGCAGCTACCCTCAAGAGACCCAGTACTTC. The chain uses TRBV5-1 and TRBJ2-5; D is unresolved. The CDR3 length is 12 residues. In germline, CDR1 is SGHRS, CDR2 YFSETQ. V lost 3 bases and J lost 2, with 5 bases in between.

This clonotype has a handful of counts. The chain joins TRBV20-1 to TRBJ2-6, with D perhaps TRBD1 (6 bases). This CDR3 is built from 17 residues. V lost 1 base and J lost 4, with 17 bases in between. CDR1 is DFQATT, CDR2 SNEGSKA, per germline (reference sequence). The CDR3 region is CSARVSDQGSGANVLTF. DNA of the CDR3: TGCAGTGCTAGAGTTTCGGACCAGGGGTCAGGGGCCAACGTCCTGACTTTC.

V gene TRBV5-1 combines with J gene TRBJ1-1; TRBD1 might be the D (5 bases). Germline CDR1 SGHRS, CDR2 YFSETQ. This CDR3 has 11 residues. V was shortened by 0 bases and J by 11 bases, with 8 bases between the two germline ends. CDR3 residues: CASSLGAGAFF. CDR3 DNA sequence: TGCGCCAGCAGCTTGGGAGCAGGGGCTTTCTTT.

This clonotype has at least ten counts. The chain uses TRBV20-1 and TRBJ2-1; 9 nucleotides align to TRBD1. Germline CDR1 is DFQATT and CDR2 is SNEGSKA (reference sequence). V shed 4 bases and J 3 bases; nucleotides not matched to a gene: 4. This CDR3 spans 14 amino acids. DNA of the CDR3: TGCAGTGCTACCTGGGGACAGGGCTACAATGAGCAGTTCTTC. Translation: CSATWGQGYNEQFF.

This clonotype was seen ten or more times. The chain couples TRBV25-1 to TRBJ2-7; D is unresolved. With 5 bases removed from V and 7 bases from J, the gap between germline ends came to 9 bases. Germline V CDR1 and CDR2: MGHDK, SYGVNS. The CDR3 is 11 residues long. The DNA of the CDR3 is TGTGCCAGCAGTCACATAGAGGAGCAGTACTTC. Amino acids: CASSHIEEQYF.

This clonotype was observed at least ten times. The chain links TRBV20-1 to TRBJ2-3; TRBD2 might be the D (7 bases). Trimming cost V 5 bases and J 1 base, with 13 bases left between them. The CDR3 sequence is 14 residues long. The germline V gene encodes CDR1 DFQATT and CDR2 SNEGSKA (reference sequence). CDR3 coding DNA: TGCAGTGCTCGCGGGGGCAGGGGCACAGATACGCAGTATTTT. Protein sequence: CSARGGRGTDTQYF.

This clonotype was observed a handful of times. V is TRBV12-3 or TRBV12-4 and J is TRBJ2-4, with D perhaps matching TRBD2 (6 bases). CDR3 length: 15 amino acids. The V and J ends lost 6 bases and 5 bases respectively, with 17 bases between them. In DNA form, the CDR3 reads TGTGCCAGCAGACGGGGGATGGTAGCTCAAAACATTCAGTACTTC. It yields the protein CASRRGMVAQNIQYF.

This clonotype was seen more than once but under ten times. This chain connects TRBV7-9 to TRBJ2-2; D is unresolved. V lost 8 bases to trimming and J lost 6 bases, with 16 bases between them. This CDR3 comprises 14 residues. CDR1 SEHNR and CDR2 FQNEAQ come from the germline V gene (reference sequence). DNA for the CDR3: TGTGCCAGCGATTTTGGTATCTCGGCCGGGGAGCTGTTTTTT. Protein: CASDFGISAGELFF.

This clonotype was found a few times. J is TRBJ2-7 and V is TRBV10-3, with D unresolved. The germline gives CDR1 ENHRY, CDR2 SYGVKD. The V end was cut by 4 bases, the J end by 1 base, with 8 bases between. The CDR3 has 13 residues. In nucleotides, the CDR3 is TGTGCCATCAGTGGACGGAAATCCTACGAGCAGTACTTC. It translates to CAISGRKSYEQYF.

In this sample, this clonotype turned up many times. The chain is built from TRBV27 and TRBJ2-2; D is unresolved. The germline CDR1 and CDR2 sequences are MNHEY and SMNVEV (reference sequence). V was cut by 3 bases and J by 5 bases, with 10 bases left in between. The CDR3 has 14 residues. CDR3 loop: CASSFPANTGELFF. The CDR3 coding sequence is TGTGCCAGCAGTTTTCCGGCAAATACCGGGGAGCTGTTTTTT.

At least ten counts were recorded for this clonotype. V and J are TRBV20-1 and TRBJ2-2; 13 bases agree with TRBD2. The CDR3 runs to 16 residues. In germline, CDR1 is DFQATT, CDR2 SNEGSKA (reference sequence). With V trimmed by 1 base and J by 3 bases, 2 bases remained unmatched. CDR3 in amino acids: CSARGTSGSYTGELFF. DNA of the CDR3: TGCAGTGCTAGAGGGACTAGCGGGAGTTACACCGGGGAGCTGTTTTTT.

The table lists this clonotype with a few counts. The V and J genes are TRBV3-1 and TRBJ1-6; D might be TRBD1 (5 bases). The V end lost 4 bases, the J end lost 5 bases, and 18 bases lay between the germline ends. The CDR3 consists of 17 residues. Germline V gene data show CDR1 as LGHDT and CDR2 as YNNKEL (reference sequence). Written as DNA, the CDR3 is TGTGCCAGCAGCCCTTTTCCTCGGGGCCGGAATAATTCACCCCTCCACTTT. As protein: CASSPFPRGRNNSPLHF.

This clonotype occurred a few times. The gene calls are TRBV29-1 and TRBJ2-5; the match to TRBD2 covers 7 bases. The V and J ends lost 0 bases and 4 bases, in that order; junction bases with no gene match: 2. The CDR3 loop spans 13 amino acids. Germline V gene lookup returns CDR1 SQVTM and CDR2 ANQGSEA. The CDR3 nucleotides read TGCAGCGTTGAAGAAGGGGAGGGAGAGACCCAGTACTTC. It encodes CSVEEGEGETQYF.

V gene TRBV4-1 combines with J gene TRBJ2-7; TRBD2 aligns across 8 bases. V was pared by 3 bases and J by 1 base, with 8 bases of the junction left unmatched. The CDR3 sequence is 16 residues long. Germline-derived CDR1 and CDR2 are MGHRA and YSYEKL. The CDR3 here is CASSQPGGNRSYEQYF. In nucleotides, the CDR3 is TGCGCCAGCAGCCAGCCGGGGGGGAATAGGTCCTACGAGCAGTACTTC.

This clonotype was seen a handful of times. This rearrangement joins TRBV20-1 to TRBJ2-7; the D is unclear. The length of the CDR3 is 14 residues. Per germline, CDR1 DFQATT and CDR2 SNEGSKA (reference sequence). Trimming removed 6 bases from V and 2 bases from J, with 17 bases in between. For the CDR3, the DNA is TGCAGTGCAGAATACGGAAGTGGAACCTACGAGCAGTACTTC. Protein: CSAEYGSGTYEQYF.

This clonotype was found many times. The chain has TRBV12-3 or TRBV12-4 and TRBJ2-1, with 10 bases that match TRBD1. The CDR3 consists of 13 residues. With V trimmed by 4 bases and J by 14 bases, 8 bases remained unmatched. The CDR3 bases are TGTGCCAGCAGTTCAGGCTCGGGACAGGGGAAGTTCTTC. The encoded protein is CASSSGSGQGKFF.

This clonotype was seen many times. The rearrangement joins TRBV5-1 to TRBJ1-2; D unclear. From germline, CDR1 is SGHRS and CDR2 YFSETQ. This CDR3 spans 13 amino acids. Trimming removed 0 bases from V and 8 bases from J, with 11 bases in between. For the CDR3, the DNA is TGCGCCAGCAGCTTGGCCCCTGAGTGGGGCTACACCTTC. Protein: CASSLAPEWGYTF. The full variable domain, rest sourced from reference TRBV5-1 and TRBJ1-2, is KAGVTQTPRYLIKTRGQQVTLSCSPISGHRSVSWYQQTPGQGLQFLFEYFSETQRNKGNFPGRFSGRQFSNSRSEMNVSTLELGDSALYLCASSLAPEWGYTFGSGTRLTVV.

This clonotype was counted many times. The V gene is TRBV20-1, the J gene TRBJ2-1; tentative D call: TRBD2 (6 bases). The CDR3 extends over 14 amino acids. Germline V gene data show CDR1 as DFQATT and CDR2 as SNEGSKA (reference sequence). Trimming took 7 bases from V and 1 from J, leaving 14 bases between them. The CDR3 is CSVAGEVSYNEQFF. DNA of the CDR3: TGCAGTGTGGCTGGGGAGGTGTCCTACAATGAGCAGTTCTTC.